The source of this T cell receptor (beta chain) is a study of blood T cell repertoires in COVID-19. Study as a whole: PBMCs, B-cell-depleted T cells, or T cells were the source of the cDNA or gDNA that made up the material.

In the authors' workflow: It was from reference gene primer amplification that nucleated cell counts were estimated. This table comes from immunoSEQ multiplex PCR, and its TCRdb copy is limited to in-frame clones, with some not included. That table supplies the V and J calls and clone size; D and trimming were determined from the DNA. The data show hundreds of thousands of clones, with about 89% seen just once and more than 4% held by the top ten. Germline lookup yields CDR1 SGHTA and CDR2 FQGNSA. Trimming removed 2 bases from V and 4 bases from J; junction bases left unmatched: 8. This CDR3 region has 15 residues.

Material for sequencing was peripheral blood. This receptor was identified in a woman younger than 45 with acute or convalescent COVID-19. V usage is TRBV7-2 and J usage is TRBJ2-7; 7 bases agree with TRBD2. In DNA form, the CDR3 reads TGTGCCAGCAGCTTATCGGCTAGCGGTGTTTACGAGCAGTACTTC. This gives the protein CASSLSASGVYEQYF.